This entry is about one T cell receptor beta chain. Some clones are missing from TCRdb's copy, which holds only in-frame ones; the method was immunoSEQ multiplex PCR. The data show about 140,000 clones, 85% to 95% seen once. This sample is part of a study of control samples from healthy donors and cancer patients. With 5 bases removed from V and 2 bases from J, the gap between germline ends came to 12 bases. The V gene's germline CDR1 is SEHNR and CDR2 FQNEAQ (reference sequence). The CDR3 is 15 amino acids. This chain connects TRBV7-9 to TRBJ2-2; possibly TRBD1 for D (6 bases). The receptor was derived from a man between 40 and 49 years old in good health. Sequences were obtained from blood. CDR3 region: CASSTGQANTGELFF. The DNA for the CDR3 is TGTGCCAGCAGCACGGGACAAGCCAACACCGGGGAGCTGTTTTTT.